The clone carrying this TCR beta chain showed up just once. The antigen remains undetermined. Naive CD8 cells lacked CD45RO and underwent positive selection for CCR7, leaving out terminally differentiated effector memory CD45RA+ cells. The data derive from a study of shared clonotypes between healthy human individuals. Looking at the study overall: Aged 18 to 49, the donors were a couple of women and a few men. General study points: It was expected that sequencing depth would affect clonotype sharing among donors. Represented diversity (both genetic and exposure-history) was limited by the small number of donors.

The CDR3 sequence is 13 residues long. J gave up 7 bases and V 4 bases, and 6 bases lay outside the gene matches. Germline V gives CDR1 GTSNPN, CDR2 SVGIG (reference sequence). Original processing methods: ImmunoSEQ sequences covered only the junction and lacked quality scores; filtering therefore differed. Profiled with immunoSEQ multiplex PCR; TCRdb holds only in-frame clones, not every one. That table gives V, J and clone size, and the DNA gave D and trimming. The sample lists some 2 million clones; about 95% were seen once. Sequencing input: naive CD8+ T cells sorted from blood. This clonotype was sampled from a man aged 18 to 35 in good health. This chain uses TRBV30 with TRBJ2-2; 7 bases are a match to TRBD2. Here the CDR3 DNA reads TGTGCCTGGAATGGGGGGGACGGCGGGGAGCTGTTTTTT. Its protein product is CAWNGGDGGELFF.